This T cell receptor beta chain was found in a study of cytomegalovirus exposure and HLA in healthy donors. Study information: Unique TCRs from HLA-typed donors, about 78 million of them, were held in an early data release. Caucasian-associated ancestry cluster membership applied to just over 80% of some 400 genotyped donors.

The CDR3 extends over 13 amino acids. Germline V gives CDR1 SNHLY, CDR2 FYNNEI. The V gene lost 7 bases and the J gene lost 3 bases, with 11 bases spanning the gap. As to this clone: Its antigen is currently unknown.

PCR was performed using 60 Vbeta and 13 Jbeta primers. Using immunoSEQ multiplex PCR, the repertoire was profiled, and TCRdb retains in-frame clones only, with some absent. Of about 130,000 clones listed, 65% to 85% are singletons. Study-level points and caveats: When analyzed later, a missense DCLRE1C variant was found to be linked to TCR beta V- and J-gene trimming.

The rearrangement uses TRBV2 and TRBJ2-3, with a weak D call TRBD1 (6 bases). This clonotype was sampled from a man aged 50 to 59 in good health and CMV-seronegative. Material for sequencing was PBMCs. CDR3 bases: TGTGCCAGCACTTTTACAGGGACAGATACGCAGTATTTT. It translates to CASTFTGTDTQYF.